Included here is one T cell receptor beta chain sequence, with context. Its matching antigen is unknown. Focal radiation plus CTLA-4 blockade with ipilimumab was administered to patients who had chemo-refractory metastatic non-small-cell lung cancer. This sample stems from a study of radiotherapy plus CTLA-4 blockade in lung cancer. Study-level background: Across the patients, objective responses occurred in less than 20%, and disease control in 31%. Study observations and caveats: Once radiotherapy plus ipilimumab had been given, TCR clones derived from tumor expanded in blood.

Germline V gene data show CDR1 as MNHEY and CDR2 as SVGAGI. V was clipped by 4 bases and J by 7 bases, with 16 bases between them. The CDR3 sequence is 14 residues long. Profiling relied on immunoSEQ multiplex PCR, and the TCRdb table lists in-frame clones only, not all of them. Among 64,000 or so clones listed, about 70% were seen once. The sequence was collected from a human donor with non-small cell lung cancer whose response to radiotherapy plus ipilimumab could not be evaluated. The chain uses TRBV6-5 and TRBJ1-2, with D possibly matching TRBD1 (6 bases). The specimen was peripheral blood, collected from a patient treated with radiotherapy plus ipilimumab. The CDR3 DNA reads as TGTGCCAGCAGTTCTCCGGGACACCTCTTTGGCTACACCTTC. Residues: CASSSPGHLFGYTF.